The text below deals with one T cell receptor (beta chain). Antigen: not known. The V end lost 0 bases, the J end lost 1 base, and 10 bases lay between the germline ends. The CDR3 sequence is 15 residues long. Germline CDR1 SGHDT, CDR2 YYEEEE. Produced via immunoSEQ multiplex PCR; TCRdb's table is partial and in-frame only. The sample has 55,000 to 70,000 clones, roughly 92% seen once. The source of the sample is a study of OX40 agonist ivuxolimab in advanced cancers. Study results and limitations: Normalized T-cell clonal expansion was also low in some nonresponders.

The sequencing used CD4+ or CD8+ T cells sorted from blood, collected in a trial of the OX40 agonist ivuxolimab. This clonotype originated in an adult with an advanced solid tumor such as melanoma, head and neck, liver or kidney cancer. V is TRBV5-6 and J is TRBJ2-5, with no clear D. CDR3 loop: CASSLAMAVQETQYF. The CDR3 bases are TGTGCCAGCAGCTTGGCTATGGCAGTCCAAGAGACCCAGTACTTC.